In this sample, the clone carrying this T cell receptor beta chain turned up a few times. Both 60 Vbeta primers and 13 Jbeta primers went into the PCR. Libraries were prepared by immunoSEQ multiplex PCR; TCRdb keeps only in-frame clonotypes and omits some of them. This sample has 100,000 to 150,000 clones, with about 79% found just once. The data stem from a study of cytomegalovirus exposure and HLA in healthy donors. The length of the CDR3 is 13 residues. Per germline, CDR1 SGHVS and CDR2 FQNEAQ. V was pared by 1 base and J by 12 bases, with 15 bases between. The TCR originated in a woman in her forties or fifties in good health and CMV-seronegative. Sequenced sample: PBMCs. The rearrangement links TRBV7-8 to TRBJ1-1, with a possible D match to TRBD1 (5 bases). CDR3 protein: CASSLGFQGTTFF. The CDR3 nucleotides are TGTGCCAGCAGCTTAGGTTTTCAGGGAACGACTTTCTTT.